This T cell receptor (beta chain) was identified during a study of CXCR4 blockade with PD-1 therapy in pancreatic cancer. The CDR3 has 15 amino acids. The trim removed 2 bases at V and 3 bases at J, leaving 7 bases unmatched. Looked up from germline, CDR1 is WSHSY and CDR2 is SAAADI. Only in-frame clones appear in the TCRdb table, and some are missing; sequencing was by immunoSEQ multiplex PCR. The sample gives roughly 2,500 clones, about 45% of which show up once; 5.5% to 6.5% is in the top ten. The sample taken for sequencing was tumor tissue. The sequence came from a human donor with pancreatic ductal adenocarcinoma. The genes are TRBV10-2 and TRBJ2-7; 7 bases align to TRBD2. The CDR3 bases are TGCGCCAGCAGTGAGAGGCAGGGAGGGGTCTACGAGCAGTACTTC. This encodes CASSERQGGVYEQYF.